These 7 T cell receptor beta chains were all obtained from the same sample, sequenced in a study of metastatic and nonmetastatic thyroid tumors. Ahead of thyroid surgery, no patient had received treatment of any kind. Via MiXCR, TCRdb re-called the PCR reads. The sample yields about 53,000 clones, roughly 22% seen once. The sample was blood. The receptors originated from a female donor with papillary thyroid cancer or a benign thyroid nodule (not recorded which). Some clones in this sample may be carry-over from other donors' samples.

This clone was counted only a few times. This chain connects TRBV6-1 to TRBJ1-1; TRBD1 aligns across 7 bases. This CDR3 has 14 amino acids. Germline trimming cut 5 bases from V and 4 bases from J; bases unmatched to any gene: 7. Per the germline V gene, CDR1 is MNHNS and CDR2 is SASEGT. CDR3 region: CASSIWTGATEAFF. The CDR3 DNA reads as TGTGCCAGCAGTATCTGGACAGGCGCCACTGAAGCTTTCTTT.

At least ten counts were recorded for this clone. The rearrangement links TRBV5-4 to TRBJ2-5; D may be TRBD1 (6 bases). The CDR3 has 12 residues. Trimming left V 1 base short and J 5 bases short, with 6 bases between. In germline, CDR1 is SGHNT, CDR2 YYREEE (reference sequence). This CDR3 is CASSLQGETQYF. Written as DNA, the CDR3 is TGTGCCAGCAGCTTGCAGGGGGAGACCCAGTACTTC.

In its sample, this clone was seen many times. The chain employs TRBV6-4 and TRBJ2-3; 7 bases are shared with TRBD2. The CDR3 runs to 16 residues. Unmatched junction bases numbered 11, after V lost 4 bases and J lost 4 bases. Germline V gives CDR1 MRHNA, CDR2 SNTAGT. CDR3 in DNA: TGTGCCAGCAGTGTTAACAGCGGGATGGGATCAGATACGCAGTATTTT. Protein product: CASSVNSGMGSDTQYF.

Comments on this clone: Because it lacks the conserved phenylalanine or tryptophan at the end, this CDR3 is likely a read error. The DNA is omitted, as the CDR3 cannot be located on it reliably, and the CDR3 follows TCRdb's listing. The chain combines TRBV20-1 with TRBJ2-5; the table's D gene call, TRBD2, was not cross checked with the DNA. From its first to its last residue, the CDR3 has 17 amino acids. The germline V gene has CDR1 DFQATT and CDR2 SNEGSKA (reference sequence). The CDR3: CSARGGLAGVSQETQDY.

The table lists this clone with many counts. The same CDR3 is also encoded by other DNA sequences in this sample. V is TRBV9 and J is TRBJ1-3; no firm D call. Trimming took 0 bases from V and 8 from J, leaving 6 bases between them. There are 12 residues in the CDR3. CDR1 is SGDLS and CDR2 is YYNGEE in the germline V gene. CDR3 sequence (DNA): TGTGCCAGCAGCGTAGATGGTCACACCATATATTTT. Its translation: CASSVDGHTIYF.

This clone was observed at least ten times. The chain is built from TRBV29-1 and TRBJ1-6, with D perhaps matching TRBD1 (5 bases). Germline V CDR1 and CDR2: SQVTM, ANQGSEA. The V end lost 4 bases, the J end lost 10 bases, and 14 bases lay between the germline ends. This CDR3 has 13 residues. The CDR3 DNA follows: TGCAGCGTTGCTGACAGCTGGGCATCACCCCTCCACTTT. It yields the protein CSVADSWASPLHF.

Ten or more counts support this clone. The V call is TRBV12-3 or TRBV12-4, the J call TRBJ2-7; 12 nucleotides align to TRBD2. The CDR3 runs 15 residues. Trimming cost V 6 bases and J 6 bases; bases outside gene matches: 9. As DNA, the CDR3 is TGTGCCAGCAGGGGCGGACTAGCGGGATTGACCGAGCAGTACTTC. It specifies CASRGGLAGLTEQYF.